This TCR beta chain is drawn from a study of blood T cell repertoires in COVID-19. About the research overall: The United States, Italy and Spain were the sources of the acute and convalescent COVID-19 samples.

Original methodology: By means of reference gene primer amplification, nucleated cell counts were estimated. Repertoires were generated with immunoSEQ multiplex PCR, while TCRdb's copy carries only in-frame clones and drops some. Clone size and V and J calls were adopted from that table, with D and trimming inferred from the DNA. The profile shows approximately 85,000 clones, nearly 90% of them singletons. The length of the CDR3 is 14 residues. V was pared by 3 bases and J by 4 bases, with 13 bases between. Germline CDR1 SGHRS, CDR2 YFSETQ. The rearrangement links TRBV5-1 to TRBJ1-1; unclear D gene. The TCR was taken from a woman older than 75 with active or convalescent COVID-19. The sample consisted of peripheral blood. The CDR3 DNA reads as TGCGCCAGCAGCTCCTCCGGACTGTCCACTGAAGCTTTCTTT. This encodes CASSSSGLSTEAFF. Full variable domain (missing parts from reference TRBV5-1 and TRBJ1-1): KAGVTQTPRYLIKTRGQQVTLSCSPISGHRSVSWYQQTPGQGLQFLFEYFSETQRNKGNFPGRFSGRQFSNSRSEMNVSTLELGDSALYLCASSSSGLSTEAFFGQGTRLTVV.